These 20 T cell receptor beta chains came from one sample sequenced in a study of blood T cell repertoires in COVID-19. Data came from immunoSEQ multiplex PCR; TCRdb stores just in-frame clones and leaves some out. The table shows roughly 170,000 clones, with under 90% occurring only once. Material: peripheral blood. The receptors were sampled from a human donor in a cohort sampled during active COVID-19.

The chain has TRBV6-5 and TRBJ2-5; D is perhaps TRBD2 (6 bases). Germline V gene lookup returns CDR1 MNHEY and CDR2 SVGAGI. This CDR3 comprises 14 residues. V was trimmed by 5 bases and J by 5 bases, leaving 15 bases between them. CDR3 sequence reads: CASSRDSALETQYF. As DNA, the CDR3 is TGTGCCAGCAGTAGGGACTCAGCCCTCGAGACCCAGTACTTC.

The chain links TRBV10-3 to TRBJ2-3; possible D gene TRBD1, 7 bases. The ends were cut back, 0 bases at V and 4 bases at J, with 14 bases in the middle. The V gene's germline CDR1 is ENHRY and CDR2 SYGVKD. The CDR3 runs 16 residues. As DNA, the CDR3 is TGTGCCATCAGTGAGTCAGGAGGGGGCATGGCAGATACGCAGTATTTT. Translated: CAISESGGGMADTQYF.

The V and J genes are TRBV9 and TRBJ1-6; D is ambiguous. CDR3 size: 14 residues. Deletions cut 0 bases from V and 9 bases from J, with 10 bases between. Germline-derived CDR1 and CDR2 are SGDLS and YYNGEE. In nucleotides, the CDR3 is TGTGCCAGCAGCGTAGGCGGGAAAGGTTCACCCCTCCACTTT. Translated: CASSVGGKGSPLHF. Full variable domain (missing parts from reference TRBV9 and TRBJ1-6): DSGVTQTPKHLITATGQRVTLRCSPRSGDLSVYWYQQSLDQGLQFLIQYYNGEERAKGNILERFSAQQFPDLHSELNLSSLELGDSALYFCASSVGGKGSPLHFGNGTRLTVT.

This clone has only one observation. The J gene is TRBJ2-7, the V gene TRBV5-1; D is unresolved. Germline V gene lookup returns CDR1 SGHRS and CDR2 YFSETQ. Trimming took 0 bases from V and 0 from J, leaving 10 bases between them. This CDR3 has 15 residues. CDR3 residues: CASSLGAGNSYEQYF. The CDR3, as DNA: TGCGCCAGCAGCTTGGGGGCCGGAAACTCCTACGAGCAGTACTTC.

The chain employs TRBV27 and TRBJ1-2; TRBD1 aligns across 7 bases. This CDR3 has 13 residues. Per the germline V gene, CDR1 is MNHEY and CDR2 is SMNVEV (reference sequence). The ends lost 6 bases at V and 6 bases at J; junction bases unmatched: 7. The CDR3, as DNA: TGTGCCAGCAGACCCGGGACAGAACATGGCTACACCTTC. Protein product: CASRPGTEHGYTF.

The rearrangement links TRBV18 to TRBJ2-7; D gene uncertain. There are 13 residues in the CDR3. The V end lost 2 bases, the J end lost 6 bases, and 11 bases lay between the germline ends. The germline V gene encodes CDR1 KGHSH and CDR2 LQKENI. The CDR3: CASSPASGGEQYF. The CDR3 DNA is TGTGCCAGCTCACCAGCTAGTGGTGGCGAGCAGTACTTC.

The genes are TRBV5-4 and TRBJ2-5; the D is unclear. Germline CDR1 reads SGHNT; CDR2 reads YYREEE (reference sequence). V lost 2 bases to trimming and J lost 2 bases, with 7 bases between them. This CDR3 is 13 amino acids long. CDR3 in amino acids: CASSFTVQETQYF. CDR3 nucleotides: TGTGCCAGCAGCTTCACGGTTCAAGAGACCCAGTACTTC.

The chain links TRBV25-1 to TRBJ1-2; D unresolved. Germline V CDR1 and CDR2: MGHDK, SYGVNS. The CDR3 has 14 amino acids. V gave up 8 bases and J gave up 0 bases, with 13 bases separating them. The CDR3 sequence: CASVGSGANYGYTF. DNA for the CDR3: TGTGCCAGCGTAGGCTCCGGAGCTAACTATGGCTACACCTTC.

The gene calls are TRBV11-2 and TRBJ2-2; 10 bases are shared with TRBD1. CDR1 SGHAT and CDR2 FQNNGV come from the germline V gene. The CDR3 runs to 17 residues. The ends lost 0 bases at V and 6 bases at J; junction bases unmatched: 7. The CDR3 here is CASSLDHRTGGPGELFF. Here the CDR3 DNA reads TGTGCCAGCAGCTTAGACCACCGGACAGGGGGGCCCGGGGAGCTGTTTTTT.

This clone turned up a few times. The genes are TRBV10-2 and TRBJ1-1; 7 nucleotides agree with TRBD1. The CDR3 consists of 15 residues. The V gene's germline CDR1 is WSHSY and CDR2 SAAADI. V lost 2 bases, J lost 7 bases, and 10 bases stayed unmatched. Written as DNA, the CDR3 is TGCGCCAGCAGTGAGGGACAGGCGCCCAGAAATGAAGCTTTCTTT. Translated: CASSEGQAPRNEAFF.

The V and J genes are TRBV14 and TRBJ2-7; TRBD1 agrees at 8 bases. Germline CDR1 reads SGHDN; CDR2 reads FVKESK. This CDR3 comprises 15 residues. The ends lost 4 bases at V and 2 bases at J; junction bases unmatched: 7. The CDR3 coding sequence is TGTGCCAGCAGCCCCTCGGACAGGGTAACCTACGAGCAGTACTTC. It yields the protein CASSPSDRVTYEQYF.

V and J are TRBV19 and TRBJ1-5, with 9 bases identical to TRBD1. V lost 0 bases, J lost 4 bases, and 13 bases stayed unmatched. Germline CDR1 and CDR2: LNHDA and SQIVND (reference sequence). CDR3 length: 19 residues. The CDR3 sequence: CASSIDRGGQGLRNQPQHF. CDR3 nucleotides: TGTGCCAGTAGTATAGATCGGGGGGGACAGGGTCTTAGAAATCAGCCCCAGCATTTT.

The V call is TRBV7-3, the J call TRBJ2-3; 7 nucleotides line up with TRBD2. V lost 2 bases to trimming and J lost 6 bases; unmatched junction nucleotides: 5. The CDR3 sequence is 14 residues long. Germline V gives CDR1 SGHTA, CDR2 FQGTGA. In nucleotides, the CDR3 is TGTGCCAGCAGCTTACAGGCGGGGGTGGATACGCAGTATTTT. The encoded protein is CASSLQAGVDTQYF.

This chain joins TRBV6-5 and TRBJ1-2, with D maybe TRBD1 (5 bases). Germline V lookup: CDR1 MNHEY, CDR2 SVGAGI. Trimming removed 11 bases from V and 9 bases from J, with 19 bases in between. The CDR3 consists of 12 residues. CDR3 sequence reads: CAGDRGAKSYTF. The CDR3 nucleotides are TGTGCCGGGGATCGTGGGGCCAAAAGCTACACCTTC.

This rearrangement joins TRBV3-1 (or the pseudogene TRBV3-2) to TRBJ1-1, with a tentative D call TRBD1 (6 bases). V lost 0 bases and J 4 bases, leaving 9 bases between the germline ends. CDR1 is LGHDT, CDR2 YNNKEL, per germline (reference sequence). The CDR3 length is 14 residues. Here the CDR3 DNA reads TGTGCCAGCAGCCAAGAGGGGGCCGGCACTGAAGCTTTCTTT. It yields the protein CASSQEGAGTEAFF.

The genes are TRBV27 and TRBJ1-2, with TRBD1 as a possible D gene (6 bases). The CDR3 is 16 amino acids. Germline V gives CDR1 MNHEY, CDR2 SMNVEV (reference sequence). V was clipped by 3 bases and J by 7 bases, with 21 bases between them. The CDR3 is CASSLQLPGVGVGYTF. The CDR3 region has the DNA TGTGCCAGCAGTTTGCAACTTCCAGGGGTTGGGGTTGGCTACACCTTC.

The chain carries TRBV4-1 and TRBJ1-1; no clear D gene. This CDR3 region has 14 residues. CDR1 is MGHRA and CDR2 is YSYEKL in the germline V gene. Trimming stripped 3 bases from V and 4 bases from J, with 12 bases between. The CDR3, as DNA: TGCGCCAGCAGCCAGGGCCCGATGAGCACTGAAGCTTTCTTT. It yields the protein CASSQGPMSTEAFF.

The CDR3 region has the DNA TGCGCCAGCAGCCAAGATGGGTACGGGAACCAAGAGACCCAGTACTTC. Its translation: CASSQDGYGNQETQYF. The V call is TRBV4-1, the J call TRBJ2-5; tentative D call: TRBD2 (5 bases). Germline V gene lookup returns CDR1 MGHRA and CDR2 YSYEKL. The CDR3 runs to 16 residues. Trimming removed 0 bases at V and 0 bases at J, with 11 bases between.

V usage is TRBV6-5 and J usage is TRBJ2-7; TRBD1 matches at 10 bases. Losses at the gene ends were 4 bases for V and 4 bases for J; bases not matched to a gene: 4. The CDR3 sequence is 14 residues long. CDR1 and CDR2 from the germline V gene are MNHEY and SVGAGI. In DNA, the CDR3 is TGTGCCAGCAGTTCTGGACAGGGGGAATACGAGCAGTACTTC. It is translated as CASSSGQGEYEQYF.

The chain carries TRBV5-4 and TRBJ1-4; the D gene is possibly TRBD1 (5 bases). V dropped 0 bases and J dropped 5 bases, with 8 bases sitting between them. This CDR3 comprises 14 residues. Germline V gene lookup returns CDR1 SGHNT and CDR2 YYREEE (reference sequence). The CDR3 region has the DNA TGTGCCAGCAGCTTGGGCAGGGAAAATGAAAAACTGTTTTTT. Its translation: CASSLGRENEKLFF.